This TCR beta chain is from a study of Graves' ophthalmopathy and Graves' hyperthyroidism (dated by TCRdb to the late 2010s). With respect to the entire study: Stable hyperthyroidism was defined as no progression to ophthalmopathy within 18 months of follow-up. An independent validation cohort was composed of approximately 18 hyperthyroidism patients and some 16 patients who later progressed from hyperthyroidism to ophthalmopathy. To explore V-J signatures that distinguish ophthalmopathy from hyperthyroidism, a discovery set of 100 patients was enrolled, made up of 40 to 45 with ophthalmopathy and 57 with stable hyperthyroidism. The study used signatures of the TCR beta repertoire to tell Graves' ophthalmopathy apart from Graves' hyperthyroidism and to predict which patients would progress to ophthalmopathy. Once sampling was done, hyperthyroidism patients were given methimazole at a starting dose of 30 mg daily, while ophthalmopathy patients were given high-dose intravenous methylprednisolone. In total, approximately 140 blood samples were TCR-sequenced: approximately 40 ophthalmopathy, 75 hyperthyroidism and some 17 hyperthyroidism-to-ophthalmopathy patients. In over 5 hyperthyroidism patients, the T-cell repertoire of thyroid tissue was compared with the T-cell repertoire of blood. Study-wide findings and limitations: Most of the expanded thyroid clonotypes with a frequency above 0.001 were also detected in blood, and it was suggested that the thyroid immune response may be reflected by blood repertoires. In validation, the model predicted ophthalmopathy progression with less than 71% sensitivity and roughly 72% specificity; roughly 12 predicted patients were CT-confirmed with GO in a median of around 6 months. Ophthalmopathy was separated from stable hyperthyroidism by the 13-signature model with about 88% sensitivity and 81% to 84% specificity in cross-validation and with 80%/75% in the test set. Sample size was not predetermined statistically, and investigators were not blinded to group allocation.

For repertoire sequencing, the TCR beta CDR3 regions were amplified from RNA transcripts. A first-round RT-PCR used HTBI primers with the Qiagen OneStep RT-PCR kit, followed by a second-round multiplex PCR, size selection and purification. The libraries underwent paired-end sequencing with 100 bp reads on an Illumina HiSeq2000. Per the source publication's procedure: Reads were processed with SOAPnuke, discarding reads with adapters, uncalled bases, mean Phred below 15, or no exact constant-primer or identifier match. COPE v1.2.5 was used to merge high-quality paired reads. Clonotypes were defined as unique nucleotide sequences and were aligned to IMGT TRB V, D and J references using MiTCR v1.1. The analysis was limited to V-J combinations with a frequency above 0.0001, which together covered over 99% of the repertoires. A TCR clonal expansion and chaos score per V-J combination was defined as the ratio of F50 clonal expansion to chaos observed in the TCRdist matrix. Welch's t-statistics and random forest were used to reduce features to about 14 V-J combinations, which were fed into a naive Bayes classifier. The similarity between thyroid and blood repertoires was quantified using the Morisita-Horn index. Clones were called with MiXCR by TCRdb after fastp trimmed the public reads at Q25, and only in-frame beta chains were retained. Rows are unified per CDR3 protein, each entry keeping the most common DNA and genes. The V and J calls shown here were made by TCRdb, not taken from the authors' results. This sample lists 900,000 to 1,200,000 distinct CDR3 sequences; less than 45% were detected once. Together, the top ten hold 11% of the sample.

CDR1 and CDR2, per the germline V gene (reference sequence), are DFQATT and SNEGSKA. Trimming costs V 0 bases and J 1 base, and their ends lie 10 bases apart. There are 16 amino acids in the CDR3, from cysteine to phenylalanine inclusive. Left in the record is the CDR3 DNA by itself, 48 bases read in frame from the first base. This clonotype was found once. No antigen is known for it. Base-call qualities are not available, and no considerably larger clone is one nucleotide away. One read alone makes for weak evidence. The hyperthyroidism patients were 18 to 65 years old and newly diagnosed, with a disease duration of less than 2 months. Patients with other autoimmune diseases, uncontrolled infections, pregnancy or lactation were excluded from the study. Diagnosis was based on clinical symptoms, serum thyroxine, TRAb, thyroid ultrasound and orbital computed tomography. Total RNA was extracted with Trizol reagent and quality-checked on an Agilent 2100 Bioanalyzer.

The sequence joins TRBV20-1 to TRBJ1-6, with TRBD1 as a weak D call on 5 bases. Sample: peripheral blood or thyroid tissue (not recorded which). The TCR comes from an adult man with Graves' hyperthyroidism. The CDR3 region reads CSAREERGSYNSPLHF. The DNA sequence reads TGCAGTGCTAGAGAGGAGCGGGGGTCCTATAATTCACCCCTCCACTTT.